A single sample gave rise to the 5 T cell receptor beta chains below, sequenced in a study of post-analysis software for immune sequencing data (dated by TCRdb to 2013 to 2016). Results and caveats for the whole study, not just this receptor: Four to six TRBV segments, including TRBV5-6, TRBV5-1 and TRBV20-1, were significantly more frequent in patients than controls.

Their target antigens are unknown. Libraries were prepared through PCR. The sequencing machine was an Illumina HiSeq 2500. To reduce PCR and sequencing biases, unique molecular identifiers were built into the TCR beta cDNA libraries. TCRdb handled the public reads itself, with Q25 trimming in fastp and clone calling in MiXCR, and kept productive beta chains. Each CDR3 protein appears once, grouped with its most common genes and DNA. The sample records hundreds of thousands of distinct CDR3 sequences, roughly 27% of which are singletons. More than 0.55% of the sample lies in the top ten. Sample: blood. These receptors were obtained from a girl aged 5-17 years with multiple sclerosis.

There are a few counts of this clonotype. The V gene is TRBV5-1, the J gene TRBJ2-4; 11 bases are a match to TRBD2. The J call could be wrong; TRBJ2-5 is a better fit for the DNA end. This CDR3 spans 18 amino acids. In germline, CDR1 is SGHRS, CDR2 YFSETQ. The CDR3: CASSSYYSTSGEQETQYF. In DNA, the CDR3 is TGCGCCAGCAGCTCATATTATTCGACTAGCGGGGAGCAAGAGACCCAGTACTTC.

This rearrangement joins TRBV29-1 to TRBJ2-2; the match to TRBD1 covers 11 bases. Trimming removed 5 bases from V and 5 bases from J; junction bases left unmatched: 4. CDR1 and CDR2 from the germline V gene are SQVTM and ANQGSEA. This CDR3 region has 14 residues. The CDR3 bases are TGCAGCGTTCTGGACAGGGGGCTGACCGGGGAGCTGTTTTTT. This encodes CSVLDRGLTGELFF.

The rearrangement links TRBV20-1 to TRBJ2-1; 9 positions agree with TRBD2. CDR3 length equals 14 residues. In germline, CDR1 is DFQATT, CDR2 SNEGSKA (reference sequence). Trimming at V came to 1 base and at J to 10 bases, leaving 8 bases not matched to a gene. CDR3 region: CSARVPSGVEEQFF. CDR3 nucleotide sequence: TGCAGTGCTAGAGTTCCTAGCGGGGTGGAAGAGCAGTTCTTC.

This chain uses TRBV2 with TRBJ2-2; possible D gene TRBD1, 6 bases. The CDR3 sequence is 13 residues long. In germline, CDR1 is SNHLY, CDR2 FYNNEI. Deletions cut 6 bases from V and 4 bases from J, with 9 bases between. This chain's CDR3 is CASRQGSTGELFF. CDR3 bases: TGTGCCAGCAGACAGGGTAGCACCGGGGAGCTGTTTTTT.

This clonotype has a handful of counts. The gene calls are TRBV20-1 and TRBJ1-1, with D unresolved. The CDR3 runs to 16 residues. CDR1 is DFQATT and CDR2 is SNEGSKA in the germline V gene (reference sequence). Deletions cut 0 bases from V and 3 bases from J, with 17 bases between. The CDR3 here is CSARDGMSWRDTEAFF. DNA of the CDR3: TGCAGTGCTAGAGATGGTATGTCGTGGCGGGACACTGAAGCTTTCTTT.